A selection of T cell receptor beta chains follows, all from one sample in a study of control samples from healthy donors and cancer patients. Using immunoSEQ multiplex PCR, the repertoire was profiled, and TCRdb retains in-frame clones only, with some absent. There are fewer than 200,000 clones in the sample; about 94% occur only once, and approximately 4% lies in the top ten. Sequenced: blood. The receptors here all came from a woman between 55 and 75 years old in good health. CDR3s leave out the opening cysteine and the closing phenylalanine or tryptophan.

CDR3 protein: ASSLGPGLSYNEQF
V gene: TRBV7-2

CDR3 protein: ASSLGPGRNQPQH
V gene: TRBV18

CDR3 protein: ASSYSSSLETQY
V gene: TRBV6-5

CDR3 protein: ASSLDRVKEKLF
V gene: TRBV5-1

CDR3 protein: ASSLAITYGYT
V gene: TRBV5-1

CDR3 protein: AWTGLGETQY
V gene: TRBV30

CDR3 protein: ASSLLRTGLNSRYT
V gene: TRBV7-8

CDR3 protein: ASGQSLTDTQY
V gene: TRBV11-2

CDR3 protein: ASGTGRNTEAF
V gene: TRBV11-3

CDR3 protein: ASSYDRFNTEAF
V gene: TRBV6-5

CDR3 protein: ASSPGWEQENTEAF
V gene: TRBV4-1

CDR3 protein: ASSQTRANVYGYT
V gene: TRBV3-1/TRBV3-2